This T cell receptor (beta chain) is from a study of shared clonotypes between healthy human individuals (dated by TCRdb to the early 2020s). For the wider study: A few men and two women, aged 18 to 49 years, made up the cohort. Leukapheresis yielded between about 0.8 and 9.5 billion PBMCs per donor. For each donor, CD4 naive and CD4 memory were each run on three plates, CD8 naive on two plates, and CD8 memory on one plate. To estimate repertoire size and how much clonotype sharing occurs between individuals, the study deeply sequenced the blood TCR repertoires of roughly 5 healthy adults. To increase sequencing depth and limit assay-specific biases, TCR repertoire library preparation and sequencing were carried out by different laboratories using diverse techniques.

CD8 naive samples consisted of CD45RO-negative cells that were positively selected for CCR7, yielding a CD45RA+CCR7+ population without TemRA cells. Healthy HIV-negative adults with no recently reported acute infections or vaccinations were included as donors. Only Caucasian adults living in Nashville, Tennessee, USA were represented among the donors. Blood was obtained by leukapheresis, after which PBMCs were separated by Ficoll-Histopaque density gradient centrifugation and cryopreserved in liquid nitrogen vapor phase. Analytical flow cytometry was used to check the purity and quantity of each magnetically sorted T cell population. Genomic DNA was isolated from every sorted fraction and measured by UV absorbance on a Nanodrop 2000c. Including cysteine and phenylalanine, the CDR3 has 14 amino acids. The sequence is cut down to CDR3 DNA, 42 bases in frame from base 1. As encoded in the germline V gene, CDR1 is MDHEN while CDR2 is SYDVKM. Trimmed from V: 8 bases; trimmed from J: 9 bases; junction bases lacking a gene match: 13.

For this clone: Which antigen it targets is not known. It has no much larger one-base neighbor in the sample; base qualities were not kept.

Study-level results and caveats: Pairwise subsampling indicated that sequencing depth was expected to affect the degree of clonotype sharing among donors. Estimated clonotype richness was generally larger for naive than for memory subsets. Rarefaction of sorted-subset datasets indicated incomplete sequencing despite the large sequencing depth. Sharing across a handful of donors was observed for approximately 5% of naive CD4, less than 4% of naive CD8, 2% to 2.5% of memory CD4, and around 0.4% of memory CD8 clonotypes. Compared with non-shared clonotypes, the clonotypes found in all four sorted-subset donors had higher generation probabilities. Sampling was restricted to blood, and TCR repertoires in tissue are likely to differ from TCR repertoires in blood. The small number of donors limited the genetic and exposure-history diversity represented.

Using the deep immunoSEQ assay, multiplex PCR amplified TCR CDR3 regions from genomic DNA. Extracted genomic DNA from each cell subset was distributed evenly across all wells of several immunoSEQ 96-well plates, and each plate was treated as a replicate. For sorted subsets, each replicate PCR was loaded with 200 ng genomic DNA, equivalent to 30,000 to 35,000 T cell genomes. Purified libraries were quantified with a Qubit 3.0 fluorometer, sized on a Bioanalyzer 2100, and re-quantified with the KAPA Library Quantification kit. A separate single-read 150-cycle Illumina NextSeq 550 flow cell was used to sequence each immunoSEQ 96-well plate. The study's own analysis went as follows. The immunoSEQ output contained only junctional sequences without quality scores, so filtering could not match that applied to full-length reads. To assign V/J genes and CDR3, sequences were annotated using PyIR, a Python wrapper for IgBLAST v1.9, with IMGT germline references. Reads were removed for weak V/J assignments (E-value above 1e-6), missing CDR3, stop codons, out-of-frame junctions, or ambiguous translated residues. A V3J clonotype was defined by an identical inferred V gene, J gene, and CDR3 amino acid sequence. The percentage overlap between two repertoires was calculated by dividing the number of shared unique clonotypes by the size of the smaller repertoire. Three approaches were used to assess repertoire richness: RTK rarefaction, the Chao1 estimator, and Recon v2.1 estimates of unobserved clonotypes. OLGA was used to compute generation probabilities for all TCRbeta clonotypes that the gDNA method yielded from a few donors. Sourced from immuneACCESS, this table was stored by TCRdb with only in-frame sequences that have V and J called. A share of the clones is absent; for the studies checked, an unresolved V gene accounts for under half, and the remainder has no known explanation. D and trimming come from the DNA, and the V and J calls and clone size come from that table. Across this sample there are about 870,000 clones, with 90% to 95% seen only once. The ten largest clones represent 20% to 30% of the sample.

The specimen sequenced was naive CD8+ T cells sorted from blood. In light of the paper, this sample's cell subset or site label describes: CD45RA+CCR7+. The sequence derives from a young man in good health. The chain joins TRBV28 to TRBJ2-4; 7 middle bases align to TRBD2. This receptor has the CDR3 CASSAASGGPIQYF. Here is the DNA: TGTGCCAGCTCGGCAGCTAGCGGAGGCCCCATTCAGTACTTC.